The clone carrying this T cell receptor (beta chain) was found once. What it binds is unknown. The CDR3 extends over 18 amino acids. The source of the sample is a study of identifying expanded T cells in peripheral blood. General observations from the study: Differentially abundant clones: roughly 1.2 between replicates, about 15 at about two weeks, over 18 at four.

The method was immunoSEQ multiplex PCR; TCRdb's version includes in-frame clones alone and lacks a portion of them. The table shows more than 80,000 clones, with 88% occurring only once. The chain links TRBV21-1 to TRBJ2-7; the D segment call TRBD2 is taken from the table without a DNA check. TRBV21-1 is a pseudogene. The sequenced material came from blood. This receptor was obtained from a person aged 18-70 years in good health. In DNA, the CDR3 is TGTGCCAGCCGAAGGGGGCCGTCTAGCGGGACCTTCTCCTACGAGCAGTACTTC. Encoded protein: CASRRGPSSGTFSYEQYF.